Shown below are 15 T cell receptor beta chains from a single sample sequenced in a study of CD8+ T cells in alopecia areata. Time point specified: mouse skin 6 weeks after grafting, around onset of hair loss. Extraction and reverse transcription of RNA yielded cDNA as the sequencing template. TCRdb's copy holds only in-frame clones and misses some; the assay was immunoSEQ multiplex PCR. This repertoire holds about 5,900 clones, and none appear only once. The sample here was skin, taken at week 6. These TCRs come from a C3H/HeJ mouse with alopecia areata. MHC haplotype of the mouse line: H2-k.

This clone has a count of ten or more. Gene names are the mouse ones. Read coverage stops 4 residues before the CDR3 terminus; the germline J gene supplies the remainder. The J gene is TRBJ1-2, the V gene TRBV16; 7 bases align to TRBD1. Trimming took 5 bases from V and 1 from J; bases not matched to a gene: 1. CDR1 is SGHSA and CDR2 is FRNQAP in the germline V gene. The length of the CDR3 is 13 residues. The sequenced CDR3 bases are TGTGCAAGCAGCCGGGACAGAAACTCC. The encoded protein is CASSRDRNS. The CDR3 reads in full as CASSRDRNSDYTF. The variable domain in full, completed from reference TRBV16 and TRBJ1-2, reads NAGVIQTPRHKVTGKGQEATLWCEPISGHSAVFWYRQTIVQGLEFLTYFRNQAPIDDSGMPKERFSAQMPNQSHSTLKIQSTQPQDSAVYLCASSRDRNSDYTFGSGTRLLVI.

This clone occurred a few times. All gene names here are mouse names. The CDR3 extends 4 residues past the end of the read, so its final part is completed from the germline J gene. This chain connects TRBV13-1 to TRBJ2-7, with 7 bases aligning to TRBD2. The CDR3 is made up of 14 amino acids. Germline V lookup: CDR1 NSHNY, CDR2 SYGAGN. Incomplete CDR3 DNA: TGTGCCAGCAGTGATGCTTGGGGGGATTAT. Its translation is CASSDAWGDY. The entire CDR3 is CASSDAWGDYEQYF.

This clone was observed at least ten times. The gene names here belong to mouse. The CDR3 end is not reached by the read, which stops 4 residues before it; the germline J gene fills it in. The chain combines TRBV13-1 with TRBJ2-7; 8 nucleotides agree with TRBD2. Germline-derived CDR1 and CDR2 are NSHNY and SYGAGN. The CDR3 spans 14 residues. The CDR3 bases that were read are TGTGCCAGCAGTGATCCCTGGGGGGTGGAT. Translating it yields CASSDPWGVD. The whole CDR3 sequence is CASSDPWGVDEQYF.

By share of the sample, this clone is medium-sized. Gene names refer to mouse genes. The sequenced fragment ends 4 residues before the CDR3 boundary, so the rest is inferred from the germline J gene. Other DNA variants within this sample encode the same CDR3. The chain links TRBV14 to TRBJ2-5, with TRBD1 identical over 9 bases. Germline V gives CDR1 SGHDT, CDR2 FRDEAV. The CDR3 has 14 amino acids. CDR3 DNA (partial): TGTGCCAGCAGTTTTGGGGACAGGGAGGAC. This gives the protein CASSFGDRED. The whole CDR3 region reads CASSFGDREDTQYF.

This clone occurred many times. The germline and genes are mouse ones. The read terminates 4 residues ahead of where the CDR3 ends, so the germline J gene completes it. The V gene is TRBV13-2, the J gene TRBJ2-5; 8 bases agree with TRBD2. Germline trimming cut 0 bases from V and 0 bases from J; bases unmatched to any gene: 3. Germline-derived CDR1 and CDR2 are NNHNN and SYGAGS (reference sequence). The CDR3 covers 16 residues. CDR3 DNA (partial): TGTGCCAGCGGTGATGCTCTGGGGGGTAACCAAGAC. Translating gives CASGDALGGNQD. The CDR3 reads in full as CASGDALGGNQDTQYF.

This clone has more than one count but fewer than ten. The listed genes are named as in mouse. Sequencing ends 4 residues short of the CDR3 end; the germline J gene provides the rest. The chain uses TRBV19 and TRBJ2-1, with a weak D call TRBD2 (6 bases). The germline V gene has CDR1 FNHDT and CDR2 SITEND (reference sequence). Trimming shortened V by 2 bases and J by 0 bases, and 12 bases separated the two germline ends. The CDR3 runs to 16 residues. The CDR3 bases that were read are TGTGCCAGCAGTATCGGGACTCGTTATAACTATGCT. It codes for CASSIGTRYNYA. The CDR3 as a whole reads CASSIGTRYNYAEQFF. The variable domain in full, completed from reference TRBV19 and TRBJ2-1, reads GGIITQTPKFLIGQEGQKLTLKCQQNFNHDTMYWYRQDSGKGLRLIYYSITENDLQKGDLSEGYDASREKKSSFSLTVTSAQKNEMAVFLCASSIGTRYNYAEQFFGPGTRLTVL.

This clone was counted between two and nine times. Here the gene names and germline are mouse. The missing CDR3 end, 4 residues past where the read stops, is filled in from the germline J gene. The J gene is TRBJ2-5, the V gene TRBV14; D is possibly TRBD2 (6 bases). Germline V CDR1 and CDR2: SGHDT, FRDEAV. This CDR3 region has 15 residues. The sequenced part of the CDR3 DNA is TGTGCCAGCAGTTTAAGTTCCTTGGGGGTAGAC. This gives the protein CASSLSSLGVD. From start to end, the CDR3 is CASSLSSLGVDTQYF.

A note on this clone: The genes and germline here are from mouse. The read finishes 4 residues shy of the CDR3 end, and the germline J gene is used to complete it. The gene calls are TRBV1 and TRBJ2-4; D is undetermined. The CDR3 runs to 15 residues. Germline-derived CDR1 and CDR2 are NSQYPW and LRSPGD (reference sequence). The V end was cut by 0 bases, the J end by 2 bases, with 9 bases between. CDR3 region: CTCSADHRVQNTLYF. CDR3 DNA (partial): TGCACCTGCAGTGCAGATCATAGGGTTCAAAAC.

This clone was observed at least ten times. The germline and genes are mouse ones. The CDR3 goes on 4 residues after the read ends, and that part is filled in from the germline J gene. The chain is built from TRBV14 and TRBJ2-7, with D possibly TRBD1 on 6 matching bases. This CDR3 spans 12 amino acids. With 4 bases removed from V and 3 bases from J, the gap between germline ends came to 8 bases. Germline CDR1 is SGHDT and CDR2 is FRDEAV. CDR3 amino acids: CASSRDIYEQYF. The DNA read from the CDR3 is TGTGCCAGCAGTCGGGACATCTAT.

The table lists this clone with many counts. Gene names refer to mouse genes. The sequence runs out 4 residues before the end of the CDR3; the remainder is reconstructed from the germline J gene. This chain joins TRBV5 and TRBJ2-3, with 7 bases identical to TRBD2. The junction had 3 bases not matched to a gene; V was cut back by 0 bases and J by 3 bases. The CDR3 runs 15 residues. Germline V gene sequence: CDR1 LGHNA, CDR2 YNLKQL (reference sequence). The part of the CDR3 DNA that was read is TGTGCCAGCAGCCAAGACTGGGGGAGAGCAGAA. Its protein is CASSQDWGRAE. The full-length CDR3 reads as CASSQDWGRAETLYF.

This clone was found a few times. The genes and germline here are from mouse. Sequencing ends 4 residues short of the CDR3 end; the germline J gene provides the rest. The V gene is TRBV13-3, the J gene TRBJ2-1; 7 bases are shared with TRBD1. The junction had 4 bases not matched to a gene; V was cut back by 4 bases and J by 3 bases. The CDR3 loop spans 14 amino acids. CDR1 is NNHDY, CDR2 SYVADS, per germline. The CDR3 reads CASSPGTAYAEQFF. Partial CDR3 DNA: TGTGCCAGCAGTCCTGGGACAGCCTATGCT.

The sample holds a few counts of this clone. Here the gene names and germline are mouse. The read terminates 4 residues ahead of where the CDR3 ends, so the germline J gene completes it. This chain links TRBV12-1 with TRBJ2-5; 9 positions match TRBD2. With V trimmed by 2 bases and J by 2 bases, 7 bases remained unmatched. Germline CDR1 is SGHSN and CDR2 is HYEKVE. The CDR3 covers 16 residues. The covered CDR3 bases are TGTGCCAGCTCTCCTCTTGTGGGGGGGCTCCAAGAC. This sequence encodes CASSPLVGGLQD. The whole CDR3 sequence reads CASSPLVGGLQDTQYF. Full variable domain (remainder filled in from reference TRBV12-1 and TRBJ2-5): DSGVVQSPRHIIKEKGGRSVLTCIPISGHSNVVWYQQTLGKELKFLIQHYEKVERDKGFLPSRFSVQQFDDYHSEMNMSALELEDSAMYFCASSPLVGGLQDTQYFGPGTRLLVL.

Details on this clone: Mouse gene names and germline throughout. CDR3 amino acids: CASSLGRDRVGAEQFF. Partial CDR3 DNA: TGTGCAAGCAGCTTAGGGCGGGACAGGGTGGGTGCT. The chain carries TRBV16 and TRBJ2-1; TRBD1 matches at 9 bases. With the read ending 4 residues before the CDR3 end, the germline J gene is used to fill in that end. Germline V gives CDR1 SGHSA, CDR2 FRNQAP. V shed 1 base, J shed 6 bases, and the junction held 7 bases outside the gene matches. CDR3 length: 16 residues. The full variable domain, with the rest looked up from reference TRBV16 and TRBJ2-1, is NAGVIQTPRHKVTGKGQEATLWCEPISGHSAVFWYRQTIVQGLEFLTYFRNQAPIDDSGMPKERFSAQMPNQSHSTLKIQSTQPQDSAVYLCASSLGRDRVGAEQFFGPGTRLTVL.

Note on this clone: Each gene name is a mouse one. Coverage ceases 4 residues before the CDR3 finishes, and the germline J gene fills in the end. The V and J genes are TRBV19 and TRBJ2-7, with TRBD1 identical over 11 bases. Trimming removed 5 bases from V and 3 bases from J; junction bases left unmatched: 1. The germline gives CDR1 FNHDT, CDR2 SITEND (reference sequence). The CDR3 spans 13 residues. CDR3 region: CASRGTGGYEQYF. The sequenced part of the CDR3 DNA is TGTGCCAGCAGAGGGACAGGGGGCTAT.

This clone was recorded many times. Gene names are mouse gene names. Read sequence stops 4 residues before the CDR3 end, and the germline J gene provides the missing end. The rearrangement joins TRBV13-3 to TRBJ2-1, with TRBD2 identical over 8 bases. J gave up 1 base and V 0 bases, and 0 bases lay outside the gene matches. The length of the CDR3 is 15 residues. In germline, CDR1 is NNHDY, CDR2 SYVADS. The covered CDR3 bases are TGTGCCAGCAGTGATGCTGGGGGGAACTATGCT. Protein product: CASSDAGGNYA. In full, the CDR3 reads CASSDAGGNYAEQFF.